The 3 T cell receptor beta chains below come from one sample, sequenced in a study of T cell repertoires in cytomegalovirus infection. No antigen has been assigned to these receptors. TCRdb called the reads again in MiXCR, with one record for every CDR3 protein. The sample records around 430,000 distinct CDR3 sequences, about two fifths being singletons. The sequenced sample was cultured PBMCs, obtained from culture after CMV antigen stimulation. Receptor source: a human donor in good health (CMV status not recorded). Some clones in this sample may be carry-over from other donors' samples.

This clonotype was picked up a small number of times. The V call is TRBV6-6, the J call TRBJ2-2; D is uncertain. V lost 2 bases and J lost 8, with 9 bases in between. This CDR3 has 13 residues. From germline, CDR1 is MNHNY and CDR2 SVGAGI (reference sequence). The CDR3 region is CASSYSGLGELFF. CDR3 coding DNA: TGTGCCAGCAGTTACAGTGGTCTAGGGGAGCTGTTTTTT.

This clonotype was seen repeatedly, ten times or more. The junction departs from the called germline gene at one end, perhaps through a read error. The chain links TRBV12-3 or TRBV12-4 to TRBJ2-5; weak D call: TRBD2 (6 bases). The CDR3 sequence is 13 residues long. The CDR3 nucleotides are TGTGCCAGCAGCTTAGGGGCGGGGGAGACCCAGTACTTC. Protein product: CASSLGAGETQYF.

The rearrangement uses TRBV11-2 and TRBJ2-1; the match to TRBD2 covers 7 bases. Germline values: CDR1 SGHAT, CDR2 FQNNGV. The V and J ends lost 4 bases and 5 bases, in that order; junction bases with no gene match: 8. The CDR3 covers 15 residues. CDR3 amino acids: CASSSPGLHNNEQFF. In DNA form, the CDR3 reads TGTGCCAGCAGCTCCCCGGGACTACACAACAATGAGCAGTTCTTC.